The subject of this entry is one T cell receptor beta chain. Its antigen is unidentified. The data were obtained in a study of T cell responses to AZD1222 COVID-19 vaccine. Study conclusions and caveats: Vaccine-associated CD4 TCRs ranged over spike, dominating at 160-218 and 743-854. Increases in Spike-specific TCR breadth and depth were seen after two AZD1222 doses.

The CDR3 extends over 14 amino acids. Germline CDR1 DFQATT, CDR2 SNEGSKA (reference sequence). Trimming removed 3 bases from V and 5 bases from J, with 16 bases in between. The data were produced by immunoSEQ multiplex PCR, yet TCRdb's version contains in-frame clones alone and is incomplete. This sample has tens of thousands of clones, with about 90% found just once. Here the sequenced sample was peripheral blood, taken 28 days after the second dose of the MenACWY control vaccine. The gene calls are TRBV20-1 and TRBJ2-5, with D possibly TRBD2 on 5 matching bases. The receptor was isolated from an adult who received the MenACWY meningococcal vaccine as a control. CDR3 sequence: CSASLNRRSETQYF. Written as DNA, the CDR3 is TGCAGTGCTAGTCTCAACCGGAGGTCGGAGACCCAGTACTTC.